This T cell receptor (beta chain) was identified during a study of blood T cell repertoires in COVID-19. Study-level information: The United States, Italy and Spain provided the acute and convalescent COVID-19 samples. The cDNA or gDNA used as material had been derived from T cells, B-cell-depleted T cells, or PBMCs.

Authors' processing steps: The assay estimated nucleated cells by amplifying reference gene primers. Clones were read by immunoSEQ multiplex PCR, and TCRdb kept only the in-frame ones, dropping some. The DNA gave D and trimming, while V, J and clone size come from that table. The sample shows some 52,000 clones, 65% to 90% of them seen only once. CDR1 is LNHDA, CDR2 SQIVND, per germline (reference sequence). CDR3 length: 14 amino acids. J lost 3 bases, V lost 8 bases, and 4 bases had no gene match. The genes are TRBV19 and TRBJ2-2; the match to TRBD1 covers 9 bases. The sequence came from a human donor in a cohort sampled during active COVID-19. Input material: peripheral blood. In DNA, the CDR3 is TGTGCCAGTGCTAGACAGGGGGACACCGGGGAGCTGTTTTTT. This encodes CASARQGDTGELFF. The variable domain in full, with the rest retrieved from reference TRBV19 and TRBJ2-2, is DGGITQSPKYLFRKEGQNVTLSCEQNLNHDAMYWYRQDPGQGLRLIYYSQIVNDFQKGDIAEGYSVSREKKESFPLTVTSAQKNPTAFYLCASARQGDTGELFFGEGSRLTVL.